A single sample gave rise to the 19 T cell receptor beta chains below, sequenced in a study of T cell changes during pregnancy in multiple sclerosis. Measured with immunoSEQ multiplex PCR; TCRdb has only the in-frame clones, and not every one. The repertoire consists of about 41,000 clones, with 85% to 95% occurring once and the leading ten covering about 6.7%. The sequences come from CD8+ T cells from peripheral blood mononuclear cells, collected in the third trimester of pregnancy. The source of these receptors is a female donor with multiple sclerosis, enrolled in a pregnancy study.

The chain joins TRBV4-1 to TRBJ2-1, with D maybe TRBD1 (7 bases). Trimming left V 6 bases short and J 9 bases short, with 15 bases between. The germline V gene has CDR1 MGHRA and CDR2 YSYEKL. This CDR3 has 13 amino acids. This chain's CDR3 is CASRGRGAGEQFF. As DNA, the CDR3 is TGCGCCAGCAGGGGCAGGGGGGCCGGTGAGCAGTTCTTC.

This sequence joins TRBV5-4 and TRBJ2-6, with TRBD2 matching over 9 bases. The CDR3 runs 17 residues. Trimming cost V 2 bases and J 0 bases; bases outside gene matches: 3. Germline loops: CDR1 SGHNT, CDR2 YYREEE (reference sequence). DNA of the CDR3: TGTGCCAGCAGCTTCGGGACTAGCAGCTCTGGGGCCAACGTCCTGACTTTC. The encoded protein is CASSFGTSSSGANVLTF.

This clone was counted a single time. The V gene is TRBV27, the J gene TRBJ2-7, with D unclear. The CDR3 covers 13 residues. Trimming took off 5 bases at V and 4 bases at J, with 12 bases between the two ends. Germline values: CDR1 MNHEY, CDR2 SMNVEV (reference sequence). The CDR3 coding sequence is TGTGCCAGCAGTCTGGGCCTTAATTACGAGCAGTACTTC. As protein: CASSLGLNYEQYF.

V usage is TRBV5-1 and J usage is TRBJ2-6; TRBD1 matches 9 bases. Unmatched junction bases numbered 6, after V lost 1 base and J lost 1 base. Germline loops: CDR1 SGHRS, CDR2 YFSETQ. This CDR3 has 18 amino acids. CDR3 bases: TGCGCCAGCAGCTTGACTGGGACAGGGTCGTCTGGGGCCAACGTCCTGACTTTC. It is translated as CASSLTGTGSSGANVLTF.

This CDR3 reads CATSRDDTSTYEQYF. DNA for the CDR3: TGTGCCACCAGCAGAGATGATACATCGACCTACGAGCAGTACTTC. The chain employs TRBV15 and TRBJ2-7; D call uncertain. Germline V gives CDR1 LNHNV, CDR2 YYDKDF (reference sequence). This CDR3 spans 15 amino acids. Trimming cost V 0 bases and J 2 bases, with 11 bases left between them.

The chain carries TRBV27 and TRBJ2-2, with D perhaps TRBD1 (6 bases). V dropped 7 bases and J dropped 5 bases, with 14 bases sitting between them. The CDR3 has 14 residues. The germline V gene has CDR1 MNHEY and CDR2 SMNVEV (reference sequence). CDR3 protein: CASTKQGLTGELFF. The DNA of the CDR3 is TGTGCCAGCACGAAACAGGGTTTAACCGGGGAGCTGTTTTTT.

The chain joins TRBV1 to TRBJ2-2; TRBD2 reflects the table's D call only, with no check against the DNA. TRBV1 has pseudogene status. There are 15 residues in the CDR3. The CDR3 DNA follows: TGCACCAGCAGCGTCGGCGGGAGTAACACCGGGGAGCTGTTTTTT. It yields the protein CTSSVGGSNTGELFF.

CDR3 sequence reads: CASSMDRENDEQYF. The CDR3 DNA reads TGTGCCAGTAGTATGGACAGGGAGAACGACGAGCAGTACTTC. This chain uses TRBV19 with TRBJ2-7; 8 nucleotides match TRBD1. The CDR3 totals 14 residues. Germline V CDR1 and CDR2: LNHDA, SQIVND (reference sequence). With V trimmed by 3 bases and J by 5 bases, 6 bases remained unmatched.

The chain joins TRBV28 to TRBJ1-6, with TRBD1 matching 8 bases. The germline gives CDR1 MDHEN, CDR2 SYDVKM. The CDR3 runs to 14 residues. The junction had 5 bases not matched to a gene; V was cut back by 5 bases and J by 8 bases. CDR3 sequence: CASSPRGLDSPLHF. The CDR3 nucleotides read TGTGCCAGCAGTCCCAGGGGGCTTGATTCACCCCTCCACTTT.

This rearrangement joins TRBV7-6 to TRBJ2-1; tentatively, D is TRBD2 (6 bases). V was trimmed by 1 base and J by 8 bases, leaving 9 bases between them. CDR3 size: 13 residues. CDR1 SGHVS and CDR2 FNYEAQ come from the germline V gene. CDR3 sequence reads: CASSLERVDEQFF. The DNA of the CDR3 is TGTGCCAGCAGCTTAGAGCGGGTAGATGAGCAGTTCTTC.

The J gene is TRBJ2-5, the V gene TRBV21-1; TRBD2 was called by the table and not checked on the DNA. TRBV21-1 has pseudogene status. CDR3 length: 13 amino acids. CDR3 nucleotide sequence: TGTGCCAGCAGCAAAGCCCCTAGGGAGACCCAGTACTTC. Amino acid sequence: CASSKAPRETQYF.

This chain uses TRBV28 with TRBJ2-1, with 7 bases matching TRBD2. V gave up 5 bases and J gave up 10 bases; unmatched junction bases: 14. This CDR3 has 15 residues. CDR1 and CDR2 (germline): MDHEN, SYDVKM. CDR3 sequence reads: CASSLPERRESEQFF. The CDR3 DNA reads TGTGCCAGCAGTCTCCCTGAAAGGCGGGAGAGCGAGCAGTTCTTC.

The rearrangement joins TRBV7-9 to TRBJ2-1, with 7 nucleotides matching TRBD1. CDR3 length equals 16 residues. J was trimmed by 4 bases and V by 6 bases; bases with no gene match: 12. From germline, CDR1 is SEHNR and CDR2 FQNEAQ (reference sequence). The CDR3 DNA follows: TGTGCCAGCAGAGGTAACCGGGACAGAATTTACAATGAGCAGTTCTTC. Translation gives CASRGNRDRIYNEQFF.

The gene calls are TRBV7-3 and TRBJ2-2; 9 bases agree with TRBD2. Germline loops: CDR1 SGHTA, CDR2 FQGTGA. With 5 bases clipped from V and 7 bases from J, the junction kept 8 bases outside the gene matches. CDR3 size: 15 residues. Here the CDR3 DNA reads TGTGCCAGCAGCGACCTGAGCGGGGGGCACGGGGAGCTGTTTTTT. It translates to CASSDLSGGHGELFF.

The V gene is TRBV6-5, the J gene TRBJ2-5; possible D gene TRBD1, 5 bases. The CDR3 is made up of 16 amino acids. Germline CDR1 is MNHEY and CDR2 is SVGAGI. The V and J ends lost 0 bases and 4 bases respectively, with 15 bases between them. CDR3 in amino acids: CASSYSPVTAGETQYF. Written as DNA, the CDR3 is TGTGCCAGCAGTTACTCGCCCGTGACAGCTGGAGAGACCCAGTACTTC.

The chain recombines TRBV29-1 with TRBJ2-1; TRBD2 matches 11 bases. CDR1 is SQVTM and CDR2 is ANQGSEA in the germline V gene. Trimming removed 6 bases from V and 1 base from J; junction bases left unmatched: 8. The CDR3 runs to 16 residues. The CDR3 is CSVPLTSGVSYNEQFF. The CDR3 coding sequence is TGCAGCGTCCCACTGACTAGCGGGGTTTCCTACAATGAGCAGTTCTTC.

This clone has just one count. This sequence joins TRBV7-2 and TRBJ1-6, with 7 positions matching TRBD1. The junction had 8 bases not matched to a gene; V was cut back by 11 bases and J by 4 bases. CDR1 is SGHTA, CDR2 FQGNSA, per germline. The CDR3 has 14 residues. The CDR3 DNA reads TGTGCCGGAAGGGACAGTGGGTATAATTCACCCCTCCACTTT. It encodes CAGRDSGYNSPLHF.

The J gene is TRBJ2-3, the V gene TRBV27; TRBD2 agrees at 15 bases. The germline gives CDR1 MNHEY, CDR2 SMNVEV (reference sequence). V shed 5 bases and J 0 bases; nucleotides not matched to a gene: 6. The CDR3 runs to 18 residues. The CDR3 here is CASSQGLAGGTSTDTQYF. DNA for the CDR3: TGTGCCAGCAGTCAGGGACTAGCGGGGGGTACAAGCACAGATACGCAGTATTTT.

The chain employs TRBV6-5 and TRBJ1-5; D is undetermined. Per germline, CDR1 MNHEY and CDR2 SVGAGI. CDR3 length equals 13 residues. The V and J ends lost 2 bases and 5 bases respectively, with 7 bases between them. CDR3 amino acids: CASSYGAYQPQHF. Written as DNA, the CDR3 is TGTGCCAGCAGTTACGGAGCGTATCAGCCCCAGCATTTT.